Reported below is one T cell receptor (beta chain). What it binds is not known. The data were obtained in a study of T cell responses to AZD1222 COVID-19 vaccine. Study-level results: Only a handful of AZD1222 recipients were seropositive at baseline. Most donors were white British and more were female, and clonal diversity was possibly underestimated. Dominant CD4 TCR responses targeted spike regions 160-218 and 743-854. Elevations in Spike-specific TCR breadth and depth followed administration of two AZD1222 doses.

Trimming removed 6 bases from V and 8 bases from J, with 17 bases in between. Germline lookup yields CDR1 SGHRS and CDR2 YFSETQ. The CDR3 extends over 14 amino acids. Libraries were prepared by immunoSEQ multiplex PCR; TCRdb keeps only in-frame clonotypes and omits some of them. This table holds roughly 120,000 clones, 88% found once. This rearrangement joins TRBV5-1 to TRBJ1-4; D is possibly TRBD1 (5 bases). Sequenced material: peripheral blood, taken 28 days after the second AZD1222 dose. The source is an adult who received the AZD1222 COVID-19 vaccine. Here the CDR3 DNA reads TGCGCCAGCACTTACTCAGGGAATGGGGAAAAACTGTTTTTT. Translated: CASTYSGNGEKLFF.